The source of this TCR beta chain is a study of Siglec-9 on CD8 T cells in melanoma. On this clone itself: The antigen remains unidentified.

The study's findings and limits: An effector memory CD8+ T-cell subset seemingly accumulating in melanoma was reportedly marked and regulated by Siglec-9.

CDR1 is SEHNR and CDR2 is FQNEAQ in the germline V gene (reference sequence). This CDR3 contains 14 residues. J was trimmed by 5 bases and V by 5 bases; bases with no gene match: 7. Only in-frame clones appear in the TCRdb table, and some are missing; sequencing was by immunoSEQ multiplex PCR. The repertoire holds roughly 30,000 clones, with 75% to 85% as singletons. The material sequenced was Siglec-9- CD8+ T cells sorted from blood. This TCR was sampled from a human donor in good health. The genes are TRBV7-9 and TRBJ2-5, with 8 nucleotides matching TRBD2. The CDR3 DNA is TGTGCCAGCAGCCCGGGAGGGGGGACGGAGACCCAGTACTTC. Amino acids: CASSPGGGTETQYF.